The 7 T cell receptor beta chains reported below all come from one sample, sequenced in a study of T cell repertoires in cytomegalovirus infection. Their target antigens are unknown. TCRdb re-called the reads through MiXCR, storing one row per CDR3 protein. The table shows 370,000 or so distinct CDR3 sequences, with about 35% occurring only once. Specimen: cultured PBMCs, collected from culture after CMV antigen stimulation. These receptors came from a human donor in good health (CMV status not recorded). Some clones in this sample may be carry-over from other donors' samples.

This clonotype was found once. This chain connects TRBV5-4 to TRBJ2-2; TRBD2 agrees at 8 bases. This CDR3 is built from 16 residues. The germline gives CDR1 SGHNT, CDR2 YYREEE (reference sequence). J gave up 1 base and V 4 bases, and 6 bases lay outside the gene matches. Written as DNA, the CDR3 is TGTGCCAGCAGCGGGCAGGCGGGAGGGAACACCGGGGAGCTGTTTTTT. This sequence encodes CASSGQAGGNTGELFF. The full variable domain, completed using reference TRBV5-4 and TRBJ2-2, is ETGVTQSPTHLIKTRGQQVTLRCSSQSGHNTVSWYQQALGQGPQFIFQYYREEENGRGNFPPRFSGLQFPNYSSELNVNALELDDSALYLCASSGQAGGNTGELFFGEGSRLTVL.

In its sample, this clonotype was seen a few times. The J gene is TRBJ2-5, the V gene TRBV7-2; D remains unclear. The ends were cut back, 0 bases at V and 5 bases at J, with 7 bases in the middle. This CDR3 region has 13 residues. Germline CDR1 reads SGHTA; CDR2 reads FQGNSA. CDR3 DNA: TGTGCCAGCAGCTTAGCGTACCGGGAGACCCAGTACTTC. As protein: CASSLAYRETQYF.

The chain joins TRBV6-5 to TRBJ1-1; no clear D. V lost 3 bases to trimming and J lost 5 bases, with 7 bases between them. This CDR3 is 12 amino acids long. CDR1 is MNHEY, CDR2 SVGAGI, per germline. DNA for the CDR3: TGTGCCAGCAGTTATTTGGGGACTGAAGCTTTCTTT. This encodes CASSYLGTEAFF.

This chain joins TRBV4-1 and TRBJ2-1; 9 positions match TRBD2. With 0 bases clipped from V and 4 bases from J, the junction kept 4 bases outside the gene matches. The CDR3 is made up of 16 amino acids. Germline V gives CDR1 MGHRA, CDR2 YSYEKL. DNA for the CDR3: TGCGCCAGCAGCCAAGAAGGACTAGCGACTTACAATGAGCAGTTCTTC. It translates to CASSQEGLATYNEQFF.

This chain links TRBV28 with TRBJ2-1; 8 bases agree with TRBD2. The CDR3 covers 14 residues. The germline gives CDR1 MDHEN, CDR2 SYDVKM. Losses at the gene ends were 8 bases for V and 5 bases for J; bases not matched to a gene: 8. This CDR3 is CASPWSGSNNEQFF. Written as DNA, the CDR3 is TGTGCCAGCCCCTGGAGCGGGAGCAACAATGAGCAGTTCTTC.

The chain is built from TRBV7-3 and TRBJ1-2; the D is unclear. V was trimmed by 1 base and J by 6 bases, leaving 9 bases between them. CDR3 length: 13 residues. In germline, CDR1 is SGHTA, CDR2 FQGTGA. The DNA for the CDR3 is TGTGCCAGCAGCTTAAGGCGCCGGAATGGCTACACCTTC. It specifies CASSLRRRNGYTF.

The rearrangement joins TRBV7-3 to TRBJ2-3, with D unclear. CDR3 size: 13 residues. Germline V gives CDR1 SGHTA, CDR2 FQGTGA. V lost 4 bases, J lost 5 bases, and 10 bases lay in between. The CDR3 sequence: CASSSAFGDTQYF. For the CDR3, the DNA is TGTGCCAGCAGCTCGGCATTTGGAGATACGCAGTATTTT.